This passage covers 14 T cell receptor beta chains from one sample sequenced in a study of long-term antiretroviral therapy in people with HIV. The libraries were made with immunoSEQ v3.0 at survey level. This table comes from immunoSEQ multiplex PCR, and its TCRdb copy is limited to in-frame clones, with some not included. The sample records some 23,000 clones, approximately 80% being singletons. The sample in question was unsorted PBMCs, obtained 0.3 years after starting antiretroviral therapy. Every receptor here comes from a man aged 45-60 years with HIV.

The V call is TRBV6-6, the J call TRBJ2-7; 9 nucleotides align to TRBD1. Trimming cost V 5 bases and J 4 bases; bases outside gene matches: 6. CDR3 length equals 14 residues. CDR1 is MNHNY and CDR2 is SVGAGI in the germline V gene (reference sequence). This CDR3 is CASSQGQGTYEQYF. The CDR3 DNA reads TGTGCCAGCAGTCAGGGACAGGGCACTTACGAGCAGTACTTC.

The chain links TRBV4-1 to TRBJ2-1, with TRBD2 matching over 8 bases. The CDR3 length is 14 residues. The V gene end was trimmed by 1 base and the J gene end by 9 bases; junction bases not matched to a gene: 5. Germline V CDR1 and CDR2: MGHRA, YSYEKL. The CDR3 nucleotides read TGCGCCAGCAGCCAAGTTGGCGGGAGGTTTGAGCAGTTCTTC. Its protein product is CASSQVGGRFEQFF.

The CDR3 loop is CASSLDGTGVEETQYF. Here the CDR3 DNA reads TGTGCCAGTAGTTTGGATGGGACAGGGGTGGAAGAGACCCAGTACTTC. V usage is TRBV19 and J usage is TRBJ2-5; 10 positions agree with TRBD1. The junction had 9 bases not matched to a gene; V was cut back by 5 bases and J by 3 bases. Per the germline V gene, CDR1 is LNHDA and CDR2 is SQIVND (reference sequence). CDR3 length: 16 residues.

The chain recombines TRBV30 with TRBJ2-5; D might be TRBD1 (6 bases). Trimming took off 4 bases at V and 4 bases at J, with 19 bases between the two ends. CDR1 is GTSNPN and CDR2 is SVGIG in the germline V gene (reference sequence). The CDR3 loop spans 15 amino acids. The CDR3 region is CAWNGPAFRGETQYF. The CDR3 region has the DNA TGTGCCTGGAACGGACCGGCCTTCAGGGGAGAGACCCAGTACTTC.

The V call is TRBV7-9, the J call TRBJ2-7; 11 bases line up with TRBD1. With V trimmed by 10 bases and J by 1 base, 6 bases remained unmatched. Germline CDR1 is SEHNR and CDR2 is FQNEAQ (reference sequence). This CDR3 has 14 residues. CDR3: CATAGQGVSYEQYF. As DNA, the CDR3 is TGTGCCACCGCGGGACAGGGGGTTTCCTACGAGCAGTACTTC.

For the CDR3, the DNA is TGTGCCAGCAGCTTAGCCTCAGGGGTCACCTATGGCTACACCTTC. Encoded protein: CASSLASGVTYGYTF. The chain has TRBV7-8 and TRBJ1-2; maybe TRBD1 (6 bases). The length of the CDR3 is 15 residues. V was trimmed by 0 bases and J by 4 bases, leaving 12 bases between them. Germline assignment: CDR1 SGHVS and CDR2 FQNEAQ.

The rearrangement uses TRBV21-1 and TRBJ2-4; the D call of TRBD1 is as the table states it, not checked on the DNA. TRBV21-1 is termed a pseudogene. The CDR3 sequence is 21 residues long. CDR3 amino acids: CASSSTGRGGDSPRAKNIQYF. In DNA form, the CDR3 reads TGTGCCAGCAGTTCCACGGGACGGGGTGGGGACAGCCCGAGAGCCAAAAACATTCAGTACTTC.

This chain links TRBV27 with TRBJ1-2; no reliable D call. The germline CDR1 and CDR2 sequences are MNHEY and SMNVEV (reference sequence). V dropped 0 bases and J dropped 0 bases, with 14 bases sitting between them. The CDR3 loop spans 17 amino acids. CDR3 amino acids: CASSLSASPVTNYGYTF. As DNA, the CDR3 is TGTGCCAGCAGTTTATCGGCCAGCCCAGTCACTAACTATGGCTACACCTTC.

V is TRBV18 and J is TRBJ2-7, with D perhaps matching TRBD1 or TRBD2 (5 bases each). V was clipped by 1 base and J by 7 bases, with 14 bases between them. Germline CDR1 and CDR2: KGHSH and LQKENI. The CDR3 spans 14 residues. The CDR3 here is CASSPRDGRLEQYF. Here the CDR3 DNA reads TGTGCCAGCTCACCACGGGACGGTCGCTTGGAGCAGTACTTC.

The V and J genes are TRBV7-6 and TRBJ1-4; TRBD1 matches 10 bases. The length of the CDR3 is 15 residues. V trimming: 4 bases; J trimming: 8 bases; junction bases outside the gene matches: 7. CDR1 and CDR2 (germline): SGHVS, FNYEAQ. For the CDR3, the DNA is TGTGCCAGCAGCTACGACAGGGGGCGGTGGGAAAAACTGTTTTTT. Amino acids: CASSYDRGRWEKLFF.

The rearrangement links TRBV7-9 to TRBJ2-4, with 8 bases fitting TRBD1. The ends lost 4 bases at V and 14 bases at J; junction bases unmatched: 13. The CDR3 contains 14 residues. Germline CDR1 reads SEHNR; CDR2 reads FQNEAQ (reference sequence). CDR3 loop: CASSSLGQELPEYF. The DNA for the CDR3 is TGTGCCAGCAGCTCATTGGGACAGGAGCTACCAGAGTACTTC.

The V call is TRBV5-1, the J call TRBJ2-2; D possibly uses TRBD1 or TRBD2 (7 bases each). This CDR3 comprises 15 residues. Trimming pared 5 bases from V and 5 bases from J, leaving 16 bases between. CDR1 and CDR2 from the germline V gene are SGHRS and YFSETQ. The CDR3, as DNA: TGCGCCAGCAGTCGGGGAGGGGGCCGAACCGGGGAGCTGTTTTTT. This translates into CASSRGGGRTGELFF.

The rearrangement uses TRBV28 and TRBJ2-7; 8 bases line up with TRBD1. Germline V lookup: CDR1 MDHEN, CDR2 SYDVKM. The V gene end was trimmed by 5 bases and the J gene end by 3 bases; junction bases not matched to a gene: 12. The length of the CDR3 is 16 residues. CDR3 nucleotides: TGTGCCAGCAGTCCTCCTACCGGGACAGGTCTCTACGAGCAGTACTTC. This translates into CASSPPTGTGLYEQYF. Filled out from reference TRBV28 and TRBJ2-7, the complete variable domain reads DVKVTQSSRYLVKRTGEKVFLECVQDMDHENMFWYRQDPGLGLRLIYFSYDVKMKEKGDIPEGYSVSREKKERFSLILESASTNQTSMYLCASSPPTGTGLYEQYFGPGTRLTVT.

This clone was recorded only once. The rearrangement uses TRBV5-5 and TRBJ1-1, with TRBD1 as a possible D gene (5 bases). The CDR3 is 12 amino acids. V dropped 5 bases and J dropped 4 bases, with 9 bases sitting between them. CDR1 and CDR2 (germline): SGHKS, YYEKEE (reference sequence). DNA for the CDR3: TGTGCCAGCAGGCGGGGGGGCACTGAAGCTTTCTTT. Its translation: CASRRGGTEAFF.